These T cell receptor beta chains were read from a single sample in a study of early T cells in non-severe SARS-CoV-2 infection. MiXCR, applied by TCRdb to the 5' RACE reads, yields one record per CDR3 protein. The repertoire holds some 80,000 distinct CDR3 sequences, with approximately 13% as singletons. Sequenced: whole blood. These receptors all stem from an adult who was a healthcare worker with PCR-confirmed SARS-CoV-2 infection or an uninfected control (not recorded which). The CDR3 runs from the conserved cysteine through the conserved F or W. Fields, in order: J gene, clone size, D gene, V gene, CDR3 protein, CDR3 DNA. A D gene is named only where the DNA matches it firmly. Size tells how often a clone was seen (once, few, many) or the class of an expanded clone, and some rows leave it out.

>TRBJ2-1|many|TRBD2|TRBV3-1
CASSQGSGRAWNEQFF
TGTGCCAGCAGCCAAGGCAGCGGGAGGGCCTGGAATGAGCAGTTCTTC
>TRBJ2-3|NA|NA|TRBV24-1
CATSDGKGRGADMQYF
TGTGCCACCAGTGATGGAAAAGGACGGGGCGCAGATATGCAGTATTTT
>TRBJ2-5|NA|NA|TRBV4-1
CASSQGELAEQETQYF
TGCGCCAGCAGCCAAGGGGAACTCGCGGAGCAAGAGACCCAGTACTTC
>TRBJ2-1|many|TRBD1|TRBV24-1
CATSDSPGQGLNEQFF
TGTGCCACCAGTGATTCCCCGGGACAGGGCTTGAATGAGCAGTTCTTC
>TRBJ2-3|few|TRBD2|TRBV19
CASVSGSRGTQYF
TGTGCCAGTGTTAGCGGGAGTCGTGGTACGCAGTATTTT
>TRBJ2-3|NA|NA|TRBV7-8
CASSLVQGRTDTQYF
TGTGCCAGCAGCCTCGTGCAGGGGAGGACAGATACGCAGTATTTT
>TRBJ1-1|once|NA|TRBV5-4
CASSQAHRGNTEAFF
TGTGCCAGCAGCCAAGCCCACCGTGGGAACACTGAAGCTTTCTTT
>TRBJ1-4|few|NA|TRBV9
CASSVSAGASFNEKLFF
TGTGCCAGCAGCGTATCGGCAGGGGCAAGCTTTAATGAAAAACTGTTTTTT
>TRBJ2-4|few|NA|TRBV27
CASSPFIAAKNIQYF
TGTGCCAGCAGTCCCTTTATCGCAGCCAAAAACATTCAGTACTTC
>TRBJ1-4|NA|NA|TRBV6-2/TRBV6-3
CASSSQGIGLFF
TGTGCCAGCAGTTCACAGGGAATCGGACTGTTTTTT
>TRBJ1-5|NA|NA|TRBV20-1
CSARDYGPNQPQHF
TGCAGTGCTAGAGATTACGGACCAAATCAGCCCCAGCATTTT
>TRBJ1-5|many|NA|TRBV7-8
CASSLTEYSNQPQHF
TGTGCCAGCAGCTTAACAGAGTATAGCAATCAGCCCCAGCATTTT
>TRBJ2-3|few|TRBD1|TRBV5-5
CASSPMTQGAADTQYF
TGTGCCAGCAGCCCGATGACTCAGGGGGCGGCAGATACGCAGTATTTT
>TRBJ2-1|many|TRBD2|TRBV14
CASSRVAGGPWNEQFF
TGTGCCAGCAGCCGAGTAGCGGGAGGGCCTTGGAATGAGCAGTTCTTC
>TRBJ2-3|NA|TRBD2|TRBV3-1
CASSQDRVAGGDTQYF
TGTGCCAGCAGCCAAGATAGAGTCGCGGGAGGAGATACGCAGTATTTT